Below, one TCR beta chain is given with its context. The target antigen is unknown. The ends lost 0 bases at V and 1 base at J; junction bases unmatched: 0. This CDR3 spans 15 amino acids. The germline V gene has CDR1 MGHRA and CDR2 YSYEKL. TCRdb redid the calling of the 5' RACE reads with MiXCR, one entry per CDR3 protein. The table has under 250,000 distinct CDR3 sequences, more than 25% seen once. This record comes from a study of T-cell memory formation after mild COVID-19. Study results and limitations: CD4/CD8 balance characterized clones contracting day 15 to 85, and CD4+ skew characterized later expanders. The main location of contracting CD4+ clones was CM and EM, and that of contracting CD8+ clones was EMRA.

This chain uses TRBV4-1 with TRBJ2-5, with TRBD2 matching over 9 bases. The sample was PBMCs or a T cell subset sorted from them (not recorded which). The TCR sequence derives from an adult woman who had mild COVID-19 (a few samples of this study predate the infection). Cell type and time point are not known. The CDR3 loop is CASSQETSGQETQYF. CDR3 DNA: TGCGCCAGCAGCCAAGAGACTAGCGGCCAAGAGACCCAGTACTTC.